This T cell receptor beta chain came from a study of cytomegalovirus exposure and HLA in healthy donors. Study-wide context: Within an early data release were roughly 90 million unique TCRs drawn from HLA-typed donors.

Healthy bone marrow donors made up the cohort. Each donor was nominally healthy when sampled (though unrecorded immune exposures were likely). This CDR3 has 15 amino acids. V lost 1 base to trimming and J lost 1 base; unmatched junction nucleotides: 2. Germline V lookup: CDR1 SGHRS, CDR2 YFSETQ. Study-wide findings and caveats: Some segments of the V type, notably TRBV6-2 and TRBV6-3, were excluded as indistinguishable.

As for this clone: The antigen is undetermined.

The PCR ran on 60 Vbeta and 13 Jbeta primers. The data were produced by immunoSEQ multiplex PCR, yet TCRdb's version contains in-frame clones alone and is incomplete. The sample shows some 130,000 clones, roughly four fifths of them seen only once. Sequencing was done on a sample of PBMCs. The chain is built from TRBV5-1 and TRBJ2-3; 8 bases fit TRBD1. This TCR derives from a man younger than 40 in good health and CMV-seronegative. DNA for the CDR3: TGCGCCAGCAGCTTGCCCAGGGGGCGCACAGATACGCAGTATTTT. It is translated as CASSLPRGRTDTQYF.